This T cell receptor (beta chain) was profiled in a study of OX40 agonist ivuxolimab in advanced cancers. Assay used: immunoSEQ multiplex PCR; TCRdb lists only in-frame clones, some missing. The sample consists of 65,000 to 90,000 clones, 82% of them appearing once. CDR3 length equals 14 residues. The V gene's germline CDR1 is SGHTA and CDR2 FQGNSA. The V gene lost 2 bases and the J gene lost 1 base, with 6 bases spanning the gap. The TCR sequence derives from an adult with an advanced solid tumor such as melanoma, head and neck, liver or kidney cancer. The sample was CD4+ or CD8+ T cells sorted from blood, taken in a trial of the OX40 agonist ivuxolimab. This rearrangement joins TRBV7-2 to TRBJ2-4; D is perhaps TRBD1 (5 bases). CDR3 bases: TGTGCCAGCAGCTTAAACAGGGCCAAAAACATTCAGTACTTC. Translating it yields CASSLNRAKNIQYF. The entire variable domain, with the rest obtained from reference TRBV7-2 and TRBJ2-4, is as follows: GAGVSQSPSNKVTEKGKDVELRCDPISGHTALYWYRQSLGQGLEFLIYFQGNSAPDKSGLPSDRFSAERTGGSVSTLTIQRTQQEDSAVYLCASSLNRAKNIQYFGAGTRLSVL.